Below are 25 T cell receptor beta chains sequenced from a single sample in a study of T cell repertoires in cytomegalovirus infection. Their antigen targets remain unknown. Using its own MiXCR run on the reads, TCRdb lists one record per CDR3 protein. The data hold approximately 70,000 distinct CDR3 sequences, with about 20% observed a single time. Sequencing was performed on CD8+ T cells from cultured PBMCs, taken from culture after CMV antigen stimulation. The receptors originated from a human donor in good health (CMV status not recorded). Some clones in this sample may be carry-over from other donors' samples.

In its sample, this clonotype was seen many times. The chain joins TRBV6-2 or TRBV6-3 to TRBJ2-7, with 9 bases matching TRBD2. This CDR3 has 15 amino acids. Germline trimming cut 5 bases from V and 3 bases from J; bases unmatched to any gene: 8. CDR1 is MNHEY, CDR2 SVGEGT, per germline. The CDR3 protein is CASSPPRGGRYEQYF. CDR3 DNA sequence: TGTGCCAGCAGTCCCCCGCGGGGGGGCCGCTACGAGCAGTACTTC.

This clonotype has more than one count but fewer than ten. The rearrangement joins TRBV7-6 to TRBJ1-4, with TRBD1 matching 7 bases. The trim removed 4 bases at V and 8 bases at J, leaving 22 bases unmatched. The CDR3 length is 19 residues. Germline lookup yields CDR1 SGHVS and CDR2 FNYEAQ. CDR3: CASSSQGRTTAHTTEKLFF. In DNA, the CDR3 is TGTGCCAGCAGCTCACAGGGGAGAACCACGGCCCATACTACCGAAAAACTGTTTTTT.

The sample holds a few counts of this clonotype. This chain connects TRBV4-3 to TRBJ2-7, with D possibly called TRBD1 or TRBD2 (6 bases each). Per the germline V gene, CDR1 is LGHNA and CDR2 is YSLEER. Trimming pared 3 bases from V and 3 bases from J, leaving 12 bases between. This CDR3 spans 14 amino acids. The CDR3 region has the DNA TGCGCCAGCAGCCAGCGGGACACCTTCTACGAGCAGTACTTC. Protein: CASSQRDTFYEQYF.

This sequence joins TRBV4-1 and TRBJ2-7; the D gene could be TRBD1 or TRBD2 (5 bases each). The CDR3 has 16 residues. V was clipped by 4 bases and J by 0 bases, with 16 bases between them. Germline V gives CDR1 MGHRA, CDR2 YSYEKL. As DNA, the CDR3 is TGCGCCAGCAGCCTGGTCGAGGGACCTAACTCCTACGAGCAGTACTTC. Its translation: CASSLVEGPNSYEQYF.

This clonotype was counted ten times or more. This chain links TRBV6-5 with TRBJ2-1, with 10 bases that match TRBD1. Unmatched junction bases numbered 9, after V lost 2 bases and J lost 8 bases. Germline CDR1 reads MNHEY; CDR2 reads SVGAGI. There are 16 residues in the CDR3. CDR3 sequence (DNA): TGTGCCAGCAGTTACCCCCGGGACAGGGGAGGCGATGAGCAGTTCTTC. This codes for CASSYPRDRGGDEQFF.

V and J are TRBV25-1 and TRBJ1-1; 7 nucleotides match TRBD1. This CDR3 spans 11 amino acids. CDR1 is MGHDK, CDR2 SYGVNS, per germline. Trimming at V came to 8 bases and at J to 4 bases, leaving 1 base not matched to a gene. The CDR3 region is CASGQVTEAFF. Here the CDR3 DNA reads TGTGCCAGCGGACAGGTCACTGAAGCTTTCTTT.

The CDR3 region is CASSSLQGWGPNTEAFF. CDR3 in DNA: TGTGCCAGCAGTTCGCTCCAGGGGTGGGGGCCGAACACTGAAGCTTTCTTT. V is TRBV6-5 and J is TRBJ1-1; tentative D call: TRBD1 (6 bases). Per the germline V gene, CDR1 is MNHEY and CDR2 is SVGAGI. CDR3 length: 17 amino acids. The ends were cut back, 4 bases at V and 1 base at J, with 19 bases in the middle.

This clonotype was seen only a few times. A junction end diverges from the germline sequence, so it may reflect a read error. The chain is built from TRBV6-2 or TRBV6-3 and TRBJ2-5; D is unclear. The CDR3 has 10 residues. Germline V gene lookup returns CDR1 MNHEY and CDR2 SVGEGT. CDR3 residues: CAGRQETQYF. DNA for the CDR3: TGTGCCGGCAGGCAAGAGACCCAGTACTTC.

In this sample, this clonotype turned up a few times. The genes are TRBV6-5 and TRBJ2-4; either TRBD1 or TRBD2 may fit D (5 bases each). Trimming left V 4 bases short and J 6 bases short, with 7 bases between. The CDR3 loop spans 12 amino acids. Germline CDR1 MNHEY, CDR2 SVGAGI. The CDR3 sequence: CASSWDGNIQYF. The CDR3 DNA reads as TGTGCCAGCAGTTGGGACGGAAACATTCAGTACTTC.

This clonotype has a count of ten or more. V and J are TRBV5-1 and TRBJ2-7; tentatively, D is TRBD1 (5 bases). The CDR3 has 15 amino acids. Trimming removed 4 bases at V and 6 bases at J, with 20 bases between. From germline, CDR1 is SGHRS and CDR2 YFSETQ. CDR3 nucleotides: TGCGCCAGCAGCACCAGGGTCCCAAGGGGTGCCGAGCAGTACTTC. Its translation: CASSTRVPRGAEQYF.

This clonotype was seen more than once but under ten times. The chain couples TRBV28 to TRBJ2-7, with D uncertain. CDR3 length equals 16 residues. V lost 5 bases, J lost 0 bases, and 17 bases lay in between. In germline, CDR1 is MDHEN, CDR2 SYDVKM. CDR3: CASSTMRGASSYEQYF. The CDR3 bases are TGTGCCAGCAGTACGATGAGAGGTGCCAGCTCCTACGAGCAGTACTTC.

In nucleotides, the CDR3 is TGTGCCAGCAGTTCCAGGGGGGGGGCGAGACAGCCCCAGCATTTT. Translating gives CASSSRGGARQPQHF. The J gene is TRBJ1-5, the V gene TRBV28; TRBD1 matches 7 bases. Germline V gene data show CDR1 as MDHEN and CDR2 as SYDVKM. V gave up 4 bases and J gave up 7 bases; unmatched junction bases: 10. CDR3 length equals 15 residues.

The V and J genes are TRBV4-1 and TRBJ1-1; the D is unclear. CDR3 length: 14 residues. CDR1 is MGHRA and CDR2 is YSYEKL in the germline V gene. Trimming removed 3 bases at V and 6 bases at J, with 14 bases between. Here the CDR3 DNA reads TGCGCCAGCAGCCACCCTATAGGGCGAGCTGAAGCTTTCTTT. Its protein is CASSHPIGRAEAFF.

The chain carries TRBV7-2 and TRBJ2-7; no firm D call. Per the germline V gene, CDR1 is SGHTA and CDR2 is FQGNSA. V was cut by 4 bases and J by 2 bases, with 12 bases left in between. This CDR3 contains 14 residues. The CDR3: CASSYSQSPYEQYF. CDR3 DNA sequence: TGTGCCAGCAGCTATTCTCAGTCCCCCTACGAGCAGTACTTC.

This clonotype was counted only a few times. This rearrangement joins TRBV7-2 to TRBJ1-1, with a tentative D call TRBD1 (5 bases). CDR1 is SGHTA and CDR2 is FQGNSA in the germline V gene. This CDR3 contains 13 residues. V was trimmed by 4 bases and J by 3 bases, leaving 9 bases between them. The CDR3 loop reads CASSSRDYTEAFF. CDR3 DNA sequence: TGTGCCAGCAGCTCCCGGGACTACACTGAAGCTTTCTTT.

This sequence joins TRBV25-1 and TRBJ1-2; D is ambiguous. Germline assignment: CDR1 MGHDK and CDR2 SYGVNS. V was cut by 5 bases and J by 4 bases, with 11 bases left in between. CDR3 size: 13 residues. The CDR3 region has the DNA TGTGCCAGCAGTCCCGAACTCGTCTATGGCTACACCTTC. Its protein is CASSPELVYGYTF.

J is TRBJ1-3 and V is TRBV15, with D unresolved. Trimming removed 9 bases from V and 5 bases from J, with 11 bases in between. In germline, CDR1 is LNHNV, CDR2 YYDKDF (reference sequence). The CDR3 loop spans 12 amino acids. Here the CDR3 reads CATADLRNTIYF. The CDR3, as DNA: TGTGCCACAGCGGACCTCCGAAACACCATATATTTT.

The chain employs TRBV7-8 and TRBJ2-1; D assignment may be TRBD1 or TRBD2 (5 bases each). Germline V gene data show CDR1 as SGHVS and CDR2 as FQNEAQ. This CDR3 comprises 15 residues. The ends were cut back, 2 bases at V and 0 bases at J, with 8 bases in the middle. The CDR3 protein is CASSLWGSSYNEQFF. The CDR3 nucleotides are TGTGCCAGCAGCTTATGGGGGAGCTCCTACAATGAGCAGTTCTTC.

A remark on this clonotype: Germline is not matched at one junction end, which may reflect a read error. The rearrangement joins TRBV4-1 to TRBJ1-1; D not certain. The CDR3 extends over 14 amino acids. CDR1 MGHRA and CDR2 YSYEKL come from the germline V gene. CDR3 protein: CASSLPDMNTEAFF. The DNA of the CDR3 is TGTGCCAGCAGCCTCCCCGACATGAACACTGAAGCTTTCTTT.

The rearrangement joins TRBV6-2 or TRBV6-3 to TRBJ1-1; the D gene is possibly TRBD1 (5 bases). The CDR3 is 13 amino acids. The V gene lost 2 bases and the J gene lost 6 bases, with 10 bases spanning the gap. In germline, CDR1 is MNHEY, CDR2 SVGEGT. For the CDR3, the DNA is TGTGCCAGCAGTTACGACGGGGGACCTGAAGCTTTCTTT. Translated, it gives CASSYDGGPEAFF.

The gene calls are TRBV7-9 and TRBJ2-2; 8 nucleotides line up with TRBD1. The V gene's germline CDR1 is SEHNR and CDR2 FQNEAQ (reference sequence). The CDR3 runs to 15 residues. Trimming removed 2 bases from V and 4 bases from J; junction bases left unmatched: 3. The CDR3 loop is CASSLRQGATGELFF. The CDR3 DNA reads TGTGCCAGCAGCTTAAGGCAGGGGGCCACCGGGGAGCTGTTTTTT.

This clonotype was seen only a few times. The chain employs TRBV5-4 and TRBJ2-3; D perhaps matches TRBD2 (7 bases). The V gene's germline CDR1 is SGHNT and CDR2 YYREEE (reference sequence). The CDR3 totals 14 residues. Trimming stripped 1 base from V and 8 bases from J, with 14 bases between. The CDR3 sequence is CASSLSWEGGTQYF. In nucleotides, the CDR3 is TGTGCCAGCAGCTTGTCCTGGGAGGGGGGTACGCAGTATTTT.

Many counts were recorded for this clonotype. V and J are TRBV7-8 and TRBJ2-5; no reliable D call. CDR1 and CDR2 (germline): SGHVS, FQNEAQ. The V end was cut by 4 bases, the J end by 1 base, with 10 bases between. The CDR3 loop spans 14 amino acids. The CDR3 nucleotides are TGTGCCAGCAGCTCCCCGGCTTTCCAAGAGACCCAGTACTTC. It codes for CASSSPAFQETQYF.

This clonotype was seen a handful of times. At one boundary the junction diverges from the germline segment, which might be a read error. This chain connects TRBV6-1 to TRBJ1-3; D is uncertain. Germline CDR1 reads MNHNS; CDR2 reads SASEGT. This CDR3 is built from 17 residues. In nucleotides, the CDR3 is TGTGCCATCAGTGAGGTTGTCGAAGGTTACACTGGAAACACCATATATTTT. It yields the protein CAISEVVEGYTGNTIYF.

This chain connects TRBV12-3 or TRBV12-4 to TRBJ2-7; TRBD1 matches 9 bases. The CDR3 totals 14 residues. The V segment lost 5 bases and the J segment 4 bases; nucleotides outside the gene matches: 6. The CDR3 is CASSPPGQGYEQYF. In DNA form, the CDR3 reads TGTGCCAGCAGTCCCCCGGGACAGGGTTACGAGCAGTACTTC.